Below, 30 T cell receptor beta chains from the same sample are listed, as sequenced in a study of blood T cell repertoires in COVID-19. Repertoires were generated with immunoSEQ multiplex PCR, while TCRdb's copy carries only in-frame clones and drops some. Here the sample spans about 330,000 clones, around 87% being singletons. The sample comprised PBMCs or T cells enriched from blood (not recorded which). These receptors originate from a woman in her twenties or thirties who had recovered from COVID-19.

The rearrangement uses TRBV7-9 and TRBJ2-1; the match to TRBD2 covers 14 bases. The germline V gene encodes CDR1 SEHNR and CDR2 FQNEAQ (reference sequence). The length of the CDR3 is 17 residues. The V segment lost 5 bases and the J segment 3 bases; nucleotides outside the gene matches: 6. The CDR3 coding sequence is TGTGCCAGCAGCCCTGGGACTAGCGGGGGAAACTACAATGAGCAGTTCTTC. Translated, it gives CASSPGTSGGNYNEQFF.

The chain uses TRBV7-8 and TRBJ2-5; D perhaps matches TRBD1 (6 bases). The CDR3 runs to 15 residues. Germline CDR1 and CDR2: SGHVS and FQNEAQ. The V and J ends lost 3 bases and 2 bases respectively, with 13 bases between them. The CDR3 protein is CASSFPGHLQETQYF. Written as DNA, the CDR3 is TGTGCCAGCAGCTTCCCGGGACACTTGCAAGAGACCCAGTACTTC.

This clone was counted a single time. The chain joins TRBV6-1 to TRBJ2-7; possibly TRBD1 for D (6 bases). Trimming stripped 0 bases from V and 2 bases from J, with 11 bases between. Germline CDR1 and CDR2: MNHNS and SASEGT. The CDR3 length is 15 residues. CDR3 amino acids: CASSEALTGTYEQYF. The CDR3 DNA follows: TGTGCCAGCAGTGAAGCCTTGACAGGAACCTACGAGCAGTACTTC.

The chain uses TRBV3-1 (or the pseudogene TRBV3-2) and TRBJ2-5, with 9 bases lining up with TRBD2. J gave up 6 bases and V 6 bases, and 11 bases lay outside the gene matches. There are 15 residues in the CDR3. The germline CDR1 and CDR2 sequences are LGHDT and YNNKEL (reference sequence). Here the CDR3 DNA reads TGTGCCAGCAGTCAAATGGTGCGGGGGGGACAGACCCAGTACTTC. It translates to CASSQMVRGGQTQYF.

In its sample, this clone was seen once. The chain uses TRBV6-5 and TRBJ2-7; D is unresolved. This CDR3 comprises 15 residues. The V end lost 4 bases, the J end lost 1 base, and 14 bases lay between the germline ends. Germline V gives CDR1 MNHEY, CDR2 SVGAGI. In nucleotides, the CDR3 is TGTGCCAGCAGTTTCCAACGAGTCGGTTCCTACGAGCAGTACTTC. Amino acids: CASSFQRVGSYEQYF.

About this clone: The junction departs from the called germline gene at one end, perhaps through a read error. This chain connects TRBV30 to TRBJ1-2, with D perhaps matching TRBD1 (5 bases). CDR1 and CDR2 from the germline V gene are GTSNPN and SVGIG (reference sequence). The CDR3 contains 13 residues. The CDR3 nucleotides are TGTGCCGGGAGCCGTCAGGGATTCTATGGCTACACCTTC. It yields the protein CAGSRQGFYGYTF.

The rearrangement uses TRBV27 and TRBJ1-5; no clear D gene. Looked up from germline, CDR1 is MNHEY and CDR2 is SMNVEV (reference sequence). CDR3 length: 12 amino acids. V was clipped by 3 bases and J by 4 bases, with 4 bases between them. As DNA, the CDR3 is TGTGCCAGCAGTTTTTTAAATCAGCCCCAGCATTTT. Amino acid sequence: CASSFLNQPQHF.

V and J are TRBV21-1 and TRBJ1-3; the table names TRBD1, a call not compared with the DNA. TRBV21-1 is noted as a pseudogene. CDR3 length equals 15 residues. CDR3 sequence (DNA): TGTGCCAGTAAAAGTGGGCGATGCTCTGGAAACACCATATATTTT. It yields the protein CASKSGRCSGNTIYF.

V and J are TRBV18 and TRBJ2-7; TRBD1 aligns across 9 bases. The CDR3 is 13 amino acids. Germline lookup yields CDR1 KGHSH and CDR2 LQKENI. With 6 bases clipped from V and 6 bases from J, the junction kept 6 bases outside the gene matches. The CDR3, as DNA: TGTGCCAGCTCGCGGACAGGGGAGCGCGAGCAGTACTTC. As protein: CASSRTGEREQYF.

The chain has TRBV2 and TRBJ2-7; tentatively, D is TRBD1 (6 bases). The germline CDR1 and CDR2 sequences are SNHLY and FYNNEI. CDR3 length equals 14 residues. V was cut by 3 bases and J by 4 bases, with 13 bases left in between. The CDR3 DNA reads TGTGCCAGCAGTGAGCAGGGGATACTTTACGAGCAGTACTTC. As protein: CASSEQGILYEQYF.

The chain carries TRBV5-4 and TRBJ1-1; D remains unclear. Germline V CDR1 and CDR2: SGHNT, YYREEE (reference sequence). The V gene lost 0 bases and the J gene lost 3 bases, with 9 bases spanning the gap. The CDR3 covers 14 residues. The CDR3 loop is CASSLAVADTEAFF. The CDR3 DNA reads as TGTGCCAGCAGCTTGGCGGTAGCGGACACTGAAGCTTTCTTT.

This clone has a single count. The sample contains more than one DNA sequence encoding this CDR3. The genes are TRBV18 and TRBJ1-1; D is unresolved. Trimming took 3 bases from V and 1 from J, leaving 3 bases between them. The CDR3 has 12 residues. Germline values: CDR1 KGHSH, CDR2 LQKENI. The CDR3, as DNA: TGTGCCAGCTCACCCTCGAACACTGAAGCTTTCTTT. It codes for CASSPSNTEAFF.

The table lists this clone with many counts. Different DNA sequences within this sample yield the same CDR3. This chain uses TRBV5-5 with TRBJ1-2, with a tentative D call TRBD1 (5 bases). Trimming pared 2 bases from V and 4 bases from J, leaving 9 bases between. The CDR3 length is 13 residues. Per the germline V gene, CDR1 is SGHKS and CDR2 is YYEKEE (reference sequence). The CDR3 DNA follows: TGTGCCAGCAGCTTAGCCGACAGCTATGGCTACACCTTC. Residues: CASSLADSYGYTF.

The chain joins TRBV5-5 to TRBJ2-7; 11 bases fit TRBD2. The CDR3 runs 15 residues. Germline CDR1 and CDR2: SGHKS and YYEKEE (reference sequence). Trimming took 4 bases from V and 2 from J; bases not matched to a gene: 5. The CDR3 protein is CASSRIAGGPYEQYF. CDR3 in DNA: TGTGCCAGCAGCAGAATAGCGGGGGGGCCCTACGAGCAGTACTTC.

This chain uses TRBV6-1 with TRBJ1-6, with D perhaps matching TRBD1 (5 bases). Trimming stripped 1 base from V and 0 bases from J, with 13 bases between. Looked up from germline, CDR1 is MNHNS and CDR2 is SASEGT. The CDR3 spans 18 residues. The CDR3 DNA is TGTGCCAGCAGTGAAGTGGGGGGAATAGTCTCCTATAATTCACCCCTCCACTTT. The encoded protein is CASSEVGGIVSYNSPLHF.

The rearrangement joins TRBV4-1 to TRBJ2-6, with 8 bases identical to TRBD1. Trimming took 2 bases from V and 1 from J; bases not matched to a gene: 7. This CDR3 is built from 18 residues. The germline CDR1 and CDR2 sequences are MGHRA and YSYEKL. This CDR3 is CASSQWTGQNSGANVLTF. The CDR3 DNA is TGCGCCAGCAGCCAATGGACAGGGCAAAATTCTGGGGCCAACGTCCTGACTTTC.

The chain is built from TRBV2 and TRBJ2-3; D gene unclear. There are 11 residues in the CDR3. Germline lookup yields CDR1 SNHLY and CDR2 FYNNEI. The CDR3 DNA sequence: TGTGCACTACTTGATGCAGATACGCAGTATTTT. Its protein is CALLDADTQYF.

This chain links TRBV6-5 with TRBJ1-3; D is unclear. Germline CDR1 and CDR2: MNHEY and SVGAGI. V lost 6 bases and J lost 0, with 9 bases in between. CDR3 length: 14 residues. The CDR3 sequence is CASRFDYSGNTIYF. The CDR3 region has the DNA TGTGCCAGCAGATTTGACTACTCTGGAAACACCATATATTTT.

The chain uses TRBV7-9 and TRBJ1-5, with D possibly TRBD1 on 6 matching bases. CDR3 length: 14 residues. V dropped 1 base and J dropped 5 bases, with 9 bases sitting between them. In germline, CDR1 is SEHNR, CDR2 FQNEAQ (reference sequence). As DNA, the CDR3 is TGTGCCAGCAGCTTAGACAGGGACCATCAGCCCCAGCATTTT. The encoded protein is CASSLDRDHQPQHF.

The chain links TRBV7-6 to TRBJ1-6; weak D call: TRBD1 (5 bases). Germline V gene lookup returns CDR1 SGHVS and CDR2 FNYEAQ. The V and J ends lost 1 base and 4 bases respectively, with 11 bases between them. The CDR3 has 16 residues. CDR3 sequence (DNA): TGTGCCAGCAGCTTAGGACAGAAGGCTTATAATTCACCCCTCCACTTT. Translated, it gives CASSLGQKAYNSPLHF.

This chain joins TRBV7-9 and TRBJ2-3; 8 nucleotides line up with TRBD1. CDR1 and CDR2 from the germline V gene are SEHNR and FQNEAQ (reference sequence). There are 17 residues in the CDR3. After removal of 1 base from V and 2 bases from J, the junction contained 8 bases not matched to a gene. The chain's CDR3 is CASSLGQGIFTTDTQYF. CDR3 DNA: TGTGCCAGCAGCTTAGGACAGGGGATTTTTACCACAGATACGCAGTATTTT.

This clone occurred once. The DNA of the CDR3 is TGTGCCAGCAGTTTCTCAGGGGTTGGATCACCCCTCCACTTT. Amino acid sequence: CASSFSGVGSPLHF. The chain is built from TRBV6-5 and TRBJ1-6; a weak D match, TRBD1 (6 bases). With 4 bases removed from V and 10 bases from J, the gap between germline ends came to 14 bases. From germline, CDR1 is MNHEY and CDR2 SVGAGI. CDR3 length: 14 amino acids.

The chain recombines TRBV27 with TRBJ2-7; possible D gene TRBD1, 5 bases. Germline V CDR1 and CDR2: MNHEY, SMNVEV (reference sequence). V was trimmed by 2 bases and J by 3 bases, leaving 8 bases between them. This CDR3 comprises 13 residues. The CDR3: CASSLNRNYEQYF. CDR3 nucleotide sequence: TGTGCCAGCAGTTTAAACAGGAACTACGAGCAGTACTTC.

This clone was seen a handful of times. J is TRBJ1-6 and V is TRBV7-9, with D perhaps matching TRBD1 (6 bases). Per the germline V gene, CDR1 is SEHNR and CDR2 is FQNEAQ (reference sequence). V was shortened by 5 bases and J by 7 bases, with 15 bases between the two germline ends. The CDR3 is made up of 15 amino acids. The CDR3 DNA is TGTGCCAGCAGCGCAGCGACAGGAAACAATTCACCCCTCCACTTT. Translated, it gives CASSAATGNNSPLHF.

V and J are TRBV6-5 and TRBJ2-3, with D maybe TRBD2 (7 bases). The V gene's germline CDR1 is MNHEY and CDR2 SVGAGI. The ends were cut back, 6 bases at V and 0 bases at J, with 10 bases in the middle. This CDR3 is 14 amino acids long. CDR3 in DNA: TGTGCCAGCAGCAAGGGGGGGAGCACAGATACGCAGTATTTT. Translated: CASSKGGSTDTQYF.

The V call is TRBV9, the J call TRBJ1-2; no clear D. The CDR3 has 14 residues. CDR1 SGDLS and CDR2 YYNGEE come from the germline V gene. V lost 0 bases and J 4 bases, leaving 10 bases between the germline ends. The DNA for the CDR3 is TGTGCCAGCAGCGTAGACGACACCCCCTATGGCTACACCTTC. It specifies CASSVDDTPYGYTF.

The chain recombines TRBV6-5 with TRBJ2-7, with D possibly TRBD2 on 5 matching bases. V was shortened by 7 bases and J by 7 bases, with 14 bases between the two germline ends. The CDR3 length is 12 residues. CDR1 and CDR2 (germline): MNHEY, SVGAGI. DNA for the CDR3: TGTGCCAGCAATCCCGGAGGAGGAGAGCAGTACTTC. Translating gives CASNPGGGEQYF.

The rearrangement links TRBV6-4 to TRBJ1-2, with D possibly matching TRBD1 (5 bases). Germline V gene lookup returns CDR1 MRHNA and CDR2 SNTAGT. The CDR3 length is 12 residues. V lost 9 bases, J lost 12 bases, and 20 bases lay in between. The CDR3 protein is CASVEAKQAHTF. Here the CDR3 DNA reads TGTGCCAGTGTCGAGGCGAAACAGGCCCACACCTTC.

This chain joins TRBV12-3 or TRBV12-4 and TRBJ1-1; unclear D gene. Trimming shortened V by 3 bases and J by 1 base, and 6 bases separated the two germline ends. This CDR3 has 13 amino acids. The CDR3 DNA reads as TGTGCCAGCAGTTTGGCCAGGAACACTGAAGCTTTCTTT. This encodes CASSLARNTEAFF.

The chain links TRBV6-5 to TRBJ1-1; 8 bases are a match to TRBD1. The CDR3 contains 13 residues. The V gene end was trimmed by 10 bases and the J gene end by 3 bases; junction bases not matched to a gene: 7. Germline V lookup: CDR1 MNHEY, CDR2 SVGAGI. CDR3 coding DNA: TGTGCCACTGGACAGGGCGCGGACACTGAAGCTTTCTTT. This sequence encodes CATGQGADTEAFF.